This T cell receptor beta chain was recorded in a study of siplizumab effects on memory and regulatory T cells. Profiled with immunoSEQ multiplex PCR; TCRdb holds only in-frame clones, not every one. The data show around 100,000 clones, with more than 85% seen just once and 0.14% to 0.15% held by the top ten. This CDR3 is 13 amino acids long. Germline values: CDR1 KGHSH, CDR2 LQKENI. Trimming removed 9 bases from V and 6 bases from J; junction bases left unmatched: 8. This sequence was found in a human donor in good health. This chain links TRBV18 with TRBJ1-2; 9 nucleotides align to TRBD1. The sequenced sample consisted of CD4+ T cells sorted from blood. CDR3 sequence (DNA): TGTGCCAGTTCGGGACAGGGTGAGAATGGCTACACCTTC. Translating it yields CASSGQGENGYTF.